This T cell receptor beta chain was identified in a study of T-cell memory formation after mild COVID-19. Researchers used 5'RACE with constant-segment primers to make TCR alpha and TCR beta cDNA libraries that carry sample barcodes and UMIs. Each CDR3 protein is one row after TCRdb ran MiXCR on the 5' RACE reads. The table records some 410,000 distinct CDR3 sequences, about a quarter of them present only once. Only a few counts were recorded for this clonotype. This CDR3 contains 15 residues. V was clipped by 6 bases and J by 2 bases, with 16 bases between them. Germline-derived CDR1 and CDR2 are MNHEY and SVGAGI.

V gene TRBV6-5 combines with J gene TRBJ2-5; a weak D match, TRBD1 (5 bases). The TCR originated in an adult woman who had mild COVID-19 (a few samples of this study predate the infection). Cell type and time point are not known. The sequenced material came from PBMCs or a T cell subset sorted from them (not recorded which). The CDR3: CASRHRTGAQETQYF. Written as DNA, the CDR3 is TGTGCCAGCAGACACCGTACAGGCGCACAAGAGACCCAGTACTTC.